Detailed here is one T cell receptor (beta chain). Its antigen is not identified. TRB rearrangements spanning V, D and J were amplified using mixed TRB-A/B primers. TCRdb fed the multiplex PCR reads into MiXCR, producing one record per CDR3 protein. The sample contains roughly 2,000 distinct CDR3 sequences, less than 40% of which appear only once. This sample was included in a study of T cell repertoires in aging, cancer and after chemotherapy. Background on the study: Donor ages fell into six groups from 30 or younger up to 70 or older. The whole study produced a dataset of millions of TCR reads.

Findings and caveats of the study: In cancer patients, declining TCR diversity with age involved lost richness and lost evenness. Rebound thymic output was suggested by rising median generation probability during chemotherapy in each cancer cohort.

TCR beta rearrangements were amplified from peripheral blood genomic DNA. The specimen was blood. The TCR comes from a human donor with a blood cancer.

The CDR3 reads CASSQESSGSYEQYF. The DNA for the CDR3 is TGTGCCAGCAGCCAAGAATCATCAGGTTCCTACGAGCAGTACTTC. This sequence joins TRBV4-2 and TRBJ2-7; no clear D gene. The length of the CDR3 is 15 residues. Trimming stripped 0 bases from V and 1 base from J, with 10 bases between. Germline CDR1 and CDR2: LGHNA and YNFKEQ.